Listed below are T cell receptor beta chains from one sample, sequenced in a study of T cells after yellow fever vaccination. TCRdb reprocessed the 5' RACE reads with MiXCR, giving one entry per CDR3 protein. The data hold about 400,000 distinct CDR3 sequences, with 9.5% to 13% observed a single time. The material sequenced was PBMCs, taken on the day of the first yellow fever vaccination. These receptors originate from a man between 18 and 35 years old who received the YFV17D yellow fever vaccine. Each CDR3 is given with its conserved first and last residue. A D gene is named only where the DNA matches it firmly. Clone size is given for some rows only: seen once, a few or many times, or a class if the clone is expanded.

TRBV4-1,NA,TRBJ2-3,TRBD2,TGCGCCAGCAGACTCCTGCTAGCGGGGGGGAAAGATACGCAGTATTTT,CASRLLLAGGKDTQYF
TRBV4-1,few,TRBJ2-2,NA,TGCGCCAGCAGCCAAGGGGGCGGCTTGTCGGCCGGGGAGCTGTTTTTT,CASSQGGGLSAGELFF
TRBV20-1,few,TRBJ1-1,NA,TGCAGTGCTCGCCGGGACGGACGTGAAGCTTTCTTT,CSARRDGREAFF
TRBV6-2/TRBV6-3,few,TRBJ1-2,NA,TGTGCCAGCAGCCTTGGACAGTTCAGAGTTGGCTACACCTTC,CASSLGQFRVGYTF
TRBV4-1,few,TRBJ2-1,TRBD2,TGCGCCAGCAGCCAAGATCCAAGCGGGGGATGGAGAGATGAGCAGTTCTTC,CASSQDPSGGWRDEQFF
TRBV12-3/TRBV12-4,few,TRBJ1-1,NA,TGTGCCAGCAGTACCCCTACGGCCTTGAACACTGAAGCTTTCTTT,CASSTPTALNTEAFF
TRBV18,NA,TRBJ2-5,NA,TGTGCCAGCACCTCGAAACAAGAGACCCAGTACTTC,CASTSKQETQYF
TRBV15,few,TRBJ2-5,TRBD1,TGTGCCACCAGTCTCCCGGGACAGGGGGCCCAAGAGACCCAGTACTTC,CATSLPGQGAQETQYF
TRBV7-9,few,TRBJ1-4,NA,TGTGCCAGCAGCTTAGAGCTCAGCCAGGTCAAACTGTTTTTT,CASSLELSQVKLFF
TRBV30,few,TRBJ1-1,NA,TGTGCCTGGAGCTCAGACTGGGGGACTGAAGCTTTCTTT,CAWSSDWGTEAFF
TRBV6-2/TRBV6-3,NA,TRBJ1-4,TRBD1,TGTGCCAGCAAAAGGACAGGGAACGAAAAACTGTTTTTT,CASKRTGNEKLFF
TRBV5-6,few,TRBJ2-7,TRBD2,TGTGCCAGCAGCTTGGCAGCGGGGGGGCGGAACGAGCAGTACTTC,CASSLAAGGRNEQYF
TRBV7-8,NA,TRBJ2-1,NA,TGTGCCAGCAGCCGCTTTGCGGGGGCGACTCAGTTCTTC,CASSRFAGATQFF
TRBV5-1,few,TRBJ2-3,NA,TGCGCCAGCAGCTTGGCGGGGAGGAGGTCGCAGTATTTT,CASSLAGRRSQYF
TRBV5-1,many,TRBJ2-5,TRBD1,TGCGCCAGCAGCTTGGGGACAGGGTACCAAGAGACCCAGTACTTC,CASSLGTGYQETQYF
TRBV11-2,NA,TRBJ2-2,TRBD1,TGTGCCAGCAGCTTCTCCGGGACAGGGAGGAACACCGGGGAGCTGTTTTTT,CASSFSGTGRNTGELFF
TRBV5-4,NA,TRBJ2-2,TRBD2,TGTGCCAGCAGCGCGGGACTAGCGGGGATAAACACCGGGGAGCTGTTTTTT,CASSAGLAGINTGELFF
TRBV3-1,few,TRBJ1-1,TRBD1,TGTGCCAGCAGCCGGGACAGGGGCGTTGAAGCTTTCTTT,CASSRDRGVEAFF
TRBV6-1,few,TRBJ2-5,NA,TGTGCCAGCAAAAGGGACCCAGGACAAGAGACCCAGTACTTC,CASKRDPGQETQYF
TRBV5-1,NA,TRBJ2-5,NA,TGCGCCAGCAGCTTCCCACCGAAAGAGACCCAGTACTTC,CASSFPPKETQYF
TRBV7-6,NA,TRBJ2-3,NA,TGTGCCAGCAGCGTCACTACTAGATCCCACACAGATACGCAGTATTTT,CASSVTTRSHTDTQYF
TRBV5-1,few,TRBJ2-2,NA,TGCGCCAGCAGCTTGAGGGGGACCACCAACACCGGGGAGCTGTTTTTT,CASSLRGTTNTGELFF
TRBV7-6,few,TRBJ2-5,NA,TGTGCCAGCAGCTCCGGGCCCTTAGAGACCCAGTACTTC,CASSSGPLETQYF
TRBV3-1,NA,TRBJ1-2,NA,TGTGCCAGCAGCCACAGGTCCCTTTATGGCTACACCTTC,CASSHRSLYGYTF
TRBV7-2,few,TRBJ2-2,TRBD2,TGTGCCAGCAGAAGACTAGCGGGGGGGATCGGGGAGCTGTTTTTT,CASRRLAGGIGELFF
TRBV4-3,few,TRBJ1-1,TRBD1,TGCGCCAGCAGCCAAGTGATCGACAGGGACACTGAAGCTTTCTTT,CASSQVIDRDTEAFF
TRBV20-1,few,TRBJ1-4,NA,TGCAGTGCTAGCCCGGGGGCAACTAATGAAAAACTGTTTTTT,CSASPGATNEKLFF